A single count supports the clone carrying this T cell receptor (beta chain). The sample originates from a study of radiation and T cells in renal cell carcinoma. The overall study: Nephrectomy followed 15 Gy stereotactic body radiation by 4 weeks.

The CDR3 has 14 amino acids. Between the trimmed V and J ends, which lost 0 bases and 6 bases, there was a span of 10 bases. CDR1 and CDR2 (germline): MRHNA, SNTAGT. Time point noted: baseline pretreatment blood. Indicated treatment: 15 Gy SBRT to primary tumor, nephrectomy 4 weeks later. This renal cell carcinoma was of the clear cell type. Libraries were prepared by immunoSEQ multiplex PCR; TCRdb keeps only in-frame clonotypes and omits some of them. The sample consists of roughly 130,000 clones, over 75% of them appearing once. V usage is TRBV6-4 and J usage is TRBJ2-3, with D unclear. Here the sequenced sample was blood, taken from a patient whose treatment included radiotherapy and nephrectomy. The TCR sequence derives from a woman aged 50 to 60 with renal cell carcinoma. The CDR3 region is CASSDSGLEDTQYF. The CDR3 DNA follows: TGTGCCAGCAGTGACTCAGGGTTAGAGGATACGCAGTATTTT.